This is a list of T cell receptor beta chains from one sample in a study of T cell repertoires in cytomegalovirus infection. In TCRdb, the reads were re-called with MiXCR into one record per CDR3 protein. The sample records some 700,000 distinct CDR3 sequences, around 35% being singletons. Their specific antigens are unknown. The sample here was cultured PBMCs, taken from culture after CMV antigen stimulation. The source is a human donor in good health (CMV status not recorded). Some clones in this sample may be carry-over from other donors' samples. Both conserved end residues are part of each CDR3. D genes are given only for firm matches. Clone size appears in some rows only: once, few, many, or a class for an expanded clone.

j_gene,abundance,v_gene,d_gene,CDR3aa,CDR3nt
TRBJ2-1,.,TRBV7-9,TRBD2,CASSLVLGGSLDNEQFF,TGTGCCAGCAGCTTAGTTTTAGGCGGGAGTCTGGACAATGAGCAGTTCTTC
TRBJ1-5,few,TRBV6-2/TRBV6-3,TRBD1,CASSQQGWYSNQPQHF,TGTGCCAGCAGTCAACAGGGGTGGTATAGCAATCAGCCCCAGCATTTT
TRBJ2-4,.,TRBV27,TRBD1,CASSLGTGPLNIQYF,TGTGCCAGCAGTTTAGGGACAGGGCCCTTAAACATTCAGTACTTC
TRBJ2-3,.,TRBV7-6,TRBD1,CASSSGAGTGDMQYF,TGTGCCAGCAGCTCGGGGGCGGGGACAGGGGACATGCAGTATTTT
TRBJ2-7,few,TRBV20-1,TRBD1,CSARARQGFWEQYF,TGCAGTGCTAGAGCCCGACAGGGATTTTGGGAGCAGTACTTC
TRBJ2-3,.,TRBV27,TRBD2,CASSSLSGALDNTQYF,TGTGCCAGCAGTTCCCTGAGCGGGGCCCTGGACAATACGCAGTATTTT
TRBJ2-1,.,TRBV7-4,.,CASSLEVEYNEQFF,TGTGCCAGCAGCTTAGAGGTAGAGTACAATGAGCAGTTCTTC
TRBJ2-7,.,TRBV27,.,CASSSSRERAYEQYF,TGTGCCAGCAGCTCATCCCGGGAAAGAGCCTACGAGCAGTACTTC
TRBJ2-3,few,TRBV4-3,TRBD2,CASSHRTGLAGTDTQYF,TGCGCCAGCAGCCATCGCACGGGACTAGCGGGCACAGATACGCAGTATTTT
TRBJ2-1,.,TRBV29-1,TRBD2,CSVDSLAGGPSYNEQFF,TGCAGCGTTGATTCACTAGCGGGAGGGCCTTCCTACAATGAGCAGTTCTTC
TRBJ2-2,.,TRBV7-6,.,CASSYGPTQNRELFF,TGTGCCAGCAGTTATGGACCTACTCAAAACAGGGAGCTGTTTTTT
TRBJ1-5,many,TRBV7-2,.,CASSLEVRGSNQPQHF,TGTGCCAGCAGCTTAGAGGTCAGGGGTAGCAATCAGCCCCAGCATTTT
TRBJ2-1,many,TRBV7-2,.,CASIPDSHNEQFF,TGTGCCAGCATCCCGGACAGCCACAATGAGCAGTTCTTC
TRBJ2-7,many,TRBV7-2,.,CASSLTLSTSYEQYF,TGTGCCAGCAGCTTGACACTATCGACGTCCTACGAGCAGTACTTC
TRBJ2-7,.,TRBV28,.,CASTPRNYYEQYF,TGTGCCAGCACACCAAGGAATTACTACGAGCAGTACTTC
TRBJ2-3,.,TRBV11-2,.,CASRLGGRVKTTGKGATDTQYF,TGTGCCAGCAGGCTAGGGGGGCGTGTGAAGACGACAGGGAAAGGGGCGACAGATACGCAGTATTTT
TRBJ1-2,.,TRBV19,.,CASSFRKGDVKFRGYTF,TGTGCCAGTAGTTTCAGAAAGGGGGACGTAAAATTCCGTGGCTACACCTTC
TRBJ2-7,.,TRBV27,TRBD2,CASSSPRERGSVAEQYF,TGTGCCAGCAGTTCCCCCCGAGAGCGGGGCTCGGTGGCCGAGCAGTACTTC
TRBJ2-7,.,TRBV15,.,CATSRSAGFHEQYF,TGTGCCACCAGCAGATCGGCAGGGTTCCACGAGCAGTACTTC
TRBJ2-3,few,TRBV10-3,.,CAIKSSTDTQYF,TGTGCCATCAAGAGCTCCACAGATACGCAGTATTTT
TRBJ1-3,.,TRBV19,.,CASSATGWLGNTIYF,TGTGCCAGTAGTGCAACAGGGTGGCTTGGAAACACCATATATTTT
TRBJ2-3,.,TRBV20-1,.,CSAPGLADTQYF,TGCAGTGCCCCGGGACTGGCAGATACGCAGTATTTT
TRBJ1-2,.,TRBV7-6,.,CASVYGYTF,TGTGCCAGCGTATACGGCTACACCTTC
TRBJ2-7,.,TRBV7-2,.,CASSDRGSLAYEQYF,TGTGCCAGCAGCGATAGAGGTAGCCTGGCCTACGAGCAGTACTTC
TRBJ1-5,many,TRBV7-8,.,CASSLAGFYQPQHF,TGTGCCAGCAGCTTAGCAGGGTTCTATCAGCCCCAGCATTTT
TRBJ1-1,once,TRBV5-6,TRBD1,CASSLEETGGTEAFF,TGTGCCAGCAGCTTGGAAGAAACAGGGGGCACTGAAGCTTTCTTT
TRBJ2-3,.,TRBV5-4,TRBD2,CASSAPTAGGTDTQYF,TGTGCCAGCAGCGCCCCTACCGCGGGAGGCACAGATACGCAGTATTTT
TRBJ2-7,.,TRBV4-1,.,CASSQGGRGEQYF,TGCGCCAGCAGCCAAGGAGGGCGAGGCGAGCAGTACTTC